This T cell receptor (beta chain) stems from a study of quantifying T cell responses using KT2 cells. Study background: TCR alpha and beta constant-region primers primed reverse transcription of RNA.

V was pared by 4 bases and J by 2 bases, with 15 bases between. The CDR3 has 16 amino acids. Germline V lookup: CDR1 MNHEY, CDR2 SVGAGI. A single-stranded UMI oligo with SP2 sequence was ligated to cDNA 3' ends. The first PCR ran roughly 4 cycles with an equimolar RC1.1 and RC1.2 beta primer mix. TCRdb recomputed calls from the UMI-ligation and nested PCR reads with MiXCR, one row per CDR3 protein. The data contain tens of thousands of distinct CDR3 sequences, about 9.3% of them singletons. The V and J genes are TRBV6-5 and TRBJ1-3; D remains ambiguous. The sequencing input was PBMCs spiked with cells of the T cell clone KT2. This TCR came from a human donor. The CDR3 DNA follows: TGTGCCAGCAGTTTCCGACTGGGCGCAGCTGGAAACACCATATATTTT. Translated: CASSFRLGAAGNTIYF.